This is a list of T cell receptor beta chains from one sample in a study of blood T cell repertoires in COVID-19. The protocol was immunoSEQ multiplex PCR, while the TCRdb copy is restricted to in-frame clones and leaves out a portion. The sample consists of 200,000 or so clones, about nine tenths of them appearing once. The sequenced sample was peripheral blood. The receptors originated from a man younger than 40 with COVID-19, enrolled during active disease. Each CDR3 is given with its conserved first and last residue. Fields, in order: J gene, V gene, CDR3 protein.

TRBJ2-2 | TRBV19 | CASTPWSYPNTGELFF
TRBJ2-3 | TRBV5-1 | CASSPIPRLAATDTQYF
TRBJ1-3 | TRBV5-1 | CASSFWDSGSGNTIYF
TRBJ1-4 | TRBV2 | CASSDSRVGGEKLFF
TRBJ2-7 | TRBV6-2/TRBV6-3 | CASSNRDRGAYEQYF
TRBJ2-3 | TRBV29-1 | CSVLPSGTTDTQYF
TRBJ1-4 | TRBV5-4 | CASSLSFNEKLFF
TRBJ2-1 | TRBV11-3 | CASSLAAGQGLNEQFF
TRBJ1-1 | TRBV6-5 | CATLPGQGVITEAFF
TRBJ1-1 | TRBV4-3 | CASSQDLLTWSNTEAFF
TRBJ2-5 | TRBV7-7 | CASSDKGGLRGQGYETQYF
TRBJ2-7 | TRBV19 | CASSPRGLAGVIYEQYF
TRBJ2-1 | TRBV19 | CASGTSGTENEQFF
TRBJ2-2 | TRBV6-5 | CASSQQGLAGELFF
TRBJ2-1 | TRBV4-3 | CASSQDWGWEGSYNEQFF